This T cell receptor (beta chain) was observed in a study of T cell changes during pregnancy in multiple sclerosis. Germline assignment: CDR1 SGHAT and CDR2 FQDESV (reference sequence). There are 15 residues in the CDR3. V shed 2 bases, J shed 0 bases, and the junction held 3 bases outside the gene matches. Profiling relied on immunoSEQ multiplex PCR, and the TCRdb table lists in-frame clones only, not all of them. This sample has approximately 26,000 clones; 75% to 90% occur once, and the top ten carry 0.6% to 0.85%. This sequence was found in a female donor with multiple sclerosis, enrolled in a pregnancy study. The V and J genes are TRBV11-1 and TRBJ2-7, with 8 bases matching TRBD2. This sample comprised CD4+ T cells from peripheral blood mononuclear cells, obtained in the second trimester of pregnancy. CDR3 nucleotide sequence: TGTGCCAGCAGCTTAATACGGGGGGGCTCCTACGAGCAGTACTTC. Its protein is CASSLIRGGSYEQYF.